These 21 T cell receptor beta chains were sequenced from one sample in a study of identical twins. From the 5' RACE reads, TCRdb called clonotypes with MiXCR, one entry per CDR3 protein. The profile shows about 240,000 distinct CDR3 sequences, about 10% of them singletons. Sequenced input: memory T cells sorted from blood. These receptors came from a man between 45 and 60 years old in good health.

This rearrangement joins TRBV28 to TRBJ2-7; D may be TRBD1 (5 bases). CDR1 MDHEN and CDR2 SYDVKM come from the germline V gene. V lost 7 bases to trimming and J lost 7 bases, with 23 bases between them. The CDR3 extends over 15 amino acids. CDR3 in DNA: TGTGCCAGCACCACCCAGACAGCACCCAAAAGGGAGCAGTACTTC. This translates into CASTTQTAPKREQYF.

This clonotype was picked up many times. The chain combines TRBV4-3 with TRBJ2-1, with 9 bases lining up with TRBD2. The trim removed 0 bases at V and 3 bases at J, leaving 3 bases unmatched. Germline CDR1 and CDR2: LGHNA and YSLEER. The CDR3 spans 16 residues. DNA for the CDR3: TGCGCCAGCAGCCAAGAAGCGGGAGGACGCTACAATGAGCAGTTCTTC. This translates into CASSQEAGGRYNEQFF.

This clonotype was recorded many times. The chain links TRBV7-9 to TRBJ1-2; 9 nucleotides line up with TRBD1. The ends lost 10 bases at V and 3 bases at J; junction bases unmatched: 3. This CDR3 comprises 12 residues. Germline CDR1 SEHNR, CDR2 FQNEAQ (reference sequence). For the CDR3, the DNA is TGTGCCACAACAGGGGGCGACTATGGCTACACCTTC. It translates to CATTGGDYGYTF.

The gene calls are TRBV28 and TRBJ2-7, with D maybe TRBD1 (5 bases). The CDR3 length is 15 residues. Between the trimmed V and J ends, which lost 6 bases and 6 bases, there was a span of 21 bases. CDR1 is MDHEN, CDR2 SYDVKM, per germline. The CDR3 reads CASSQNTRDLLEQYF. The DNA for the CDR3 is TGTGCCAGCAGCCAAAATACCAGGGATCTTCTCGAGCAGTACTTC.

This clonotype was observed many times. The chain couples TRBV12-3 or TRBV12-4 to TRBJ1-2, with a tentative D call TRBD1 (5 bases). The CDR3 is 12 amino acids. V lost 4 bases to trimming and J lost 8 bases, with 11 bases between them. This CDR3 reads CASSYPGDGYTF. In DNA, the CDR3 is TGTGCCAGCAGTTACCCGGGGGACGGCTACACCTTC.

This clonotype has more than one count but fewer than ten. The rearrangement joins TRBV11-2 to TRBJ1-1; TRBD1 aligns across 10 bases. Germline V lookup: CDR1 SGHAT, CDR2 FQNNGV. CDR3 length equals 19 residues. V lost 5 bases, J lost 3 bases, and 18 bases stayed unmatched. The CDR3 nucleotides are TGTGCCAGCAGCCCCCTTACTCTGGGACAGGGGTCCCGTTACACTGAAGCTTTCTTT. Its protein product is CASSPLTLGQGSRYTEAFF.

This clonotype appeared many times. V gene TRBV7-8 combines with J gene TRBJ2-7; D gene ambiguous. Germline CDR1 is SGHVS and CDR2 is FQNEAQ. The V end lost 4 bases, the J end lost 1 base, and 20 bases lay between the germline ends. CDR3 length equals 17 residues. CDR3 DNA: TGTGCCAGCAGCTCCCGGGCCGTAGGGATGGGGTCCTACGAGCAGTACTTC. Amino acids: CASSSRAVGMGSYEQYF.

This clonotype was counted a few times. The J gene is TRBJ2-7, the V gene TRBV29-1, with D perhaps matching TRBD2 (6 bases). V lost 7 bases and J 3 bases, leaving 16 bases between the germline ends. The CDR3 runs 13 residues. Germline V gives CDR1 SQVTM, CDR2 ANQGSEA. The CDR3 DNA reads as TGCAGCGCCAAGACTAGAATTAACTACGAGCAGTACTTC. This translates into CSAKTRINYEQYF.

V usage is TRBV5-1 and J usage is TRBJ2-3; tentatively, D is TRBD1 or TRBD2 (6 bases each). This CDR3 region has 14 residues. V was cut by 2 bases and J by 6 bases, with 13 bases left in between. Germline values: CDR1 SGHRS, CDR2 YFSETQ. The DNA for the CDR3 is TGCGCCAGCAGCTTTAGCGGAGGGGGGGATACGCAGTATTTT. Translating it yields CASSFSGGGDTQYF. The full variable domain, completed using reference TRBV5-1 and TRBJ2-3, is KAGVTQTPRYLIKTRGQQVTLSCSPISGHRSVSWYQQTPGQGLQFLFEYFSETQRNKGNFPGRFSGRQFSNSRSEMNVSTLELGDSALYLCASSFSGGGDTQYFGPGTRLTVL.

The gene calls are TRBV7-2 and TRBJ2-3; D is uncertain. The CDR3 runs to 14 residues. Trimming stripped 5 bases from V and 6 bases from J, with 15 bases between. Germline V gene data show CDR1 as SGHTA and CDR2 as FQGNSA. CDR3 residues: CASSPGRTLDTQYF. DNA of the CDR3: TGTGCCAGCAGCCCTGGACGGACCCTGGATACGCAGTATTTT.

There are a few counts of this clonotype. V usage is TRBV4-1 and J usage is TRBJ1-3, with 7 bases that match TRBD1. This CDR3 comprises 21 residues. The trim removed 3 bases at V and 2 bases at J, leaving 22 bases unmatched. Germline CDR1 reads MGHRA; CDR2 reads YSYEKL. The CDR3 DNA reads TGCGCCAGCAGCCAGAGGTCAAGACAGGAGACGCAGGGGGACCCTGGAAACACCATATATTTT. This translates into CASSQRSRQETQGDPGNTIYF.

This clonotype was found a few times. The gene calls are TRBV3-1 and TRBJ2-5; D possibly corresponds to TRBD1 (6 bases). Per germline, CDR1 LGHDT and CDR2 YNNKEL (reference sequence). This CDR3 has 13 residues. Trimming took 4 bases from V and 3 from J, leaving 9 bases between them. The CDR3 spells CASSRGTKETQYF. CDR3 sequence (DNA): TGTGCCAGCAGCCGTGGGACAAAAGAGACCCAGTACTTC.

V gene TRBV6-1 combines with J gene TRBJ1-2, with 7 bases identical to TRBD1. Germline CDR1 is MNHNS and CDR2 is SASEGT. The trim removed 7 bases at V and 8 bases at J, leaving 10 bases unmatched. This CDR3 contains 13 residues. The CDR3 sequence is CASTQTGQYGYTF. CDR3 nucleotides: TGTGCCAGCACCCAGACAGGGCAGTACGGCTACACCTTC.

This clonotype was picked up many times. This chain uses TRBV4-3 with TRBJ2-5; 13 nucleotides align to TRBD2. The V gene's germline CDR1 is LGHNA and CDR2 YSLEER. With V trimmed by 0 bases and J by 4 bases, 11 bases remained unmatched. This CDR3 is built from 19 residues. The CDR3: CASSQEFTSGGAGLETQYF. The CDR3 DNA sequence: TGCGCCAGCAGCCAAGAGTTCACTAGCGGGGGGGCAGGGTTAGAGACCCAGTACTTC.

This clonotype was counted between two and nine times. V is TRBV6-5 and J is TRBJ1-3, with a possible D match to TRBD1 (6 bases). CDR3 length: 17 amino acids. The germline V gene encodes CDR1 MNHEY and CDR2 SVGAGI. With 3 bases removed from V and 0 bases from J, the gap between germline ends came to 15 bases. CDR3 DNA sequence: TGTGCCAGCAGTTATGGGGGCCGTTTTACCTCTGGAAACACCATATATTTT. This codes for CASSYGGRFTSGNTIYF.

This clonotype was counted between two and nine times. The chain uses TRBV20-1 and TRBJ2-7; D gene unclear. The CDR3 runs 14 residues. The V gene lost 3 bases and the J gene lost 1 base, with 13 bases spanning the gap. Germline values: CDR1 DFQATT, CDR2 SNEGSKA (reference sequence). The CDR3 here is CSASRAFQSYEQYF. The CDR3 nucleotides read TGCAGTGCTAGTAGGGCTTTCCAGTCCTACGAGCAGTACTTC.

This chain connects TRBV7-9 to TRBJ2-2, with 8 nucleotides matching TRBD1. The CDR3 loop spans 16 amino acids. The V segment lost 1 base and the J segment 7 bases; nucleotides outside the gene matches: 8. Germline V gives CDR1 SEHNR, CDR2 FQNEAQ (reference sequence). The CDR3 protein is CASSLEGQARSGELFF. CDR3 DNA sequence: TGTGCCAGCAGCTTAGAGGGACAGGCCCGCAGCGGGGAGCTGTTTTTT.

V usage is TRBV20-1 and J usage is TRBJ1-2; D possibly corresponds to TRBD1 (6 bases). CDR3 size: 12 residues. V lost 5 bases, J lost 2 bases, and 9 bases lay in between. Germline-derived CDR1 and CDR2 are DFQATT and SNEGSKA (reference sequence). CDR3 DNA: TGCAGTGCTCAACAGGGCAACTATGGCTACACCTTC. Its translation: CSAQQGNYGYTF.

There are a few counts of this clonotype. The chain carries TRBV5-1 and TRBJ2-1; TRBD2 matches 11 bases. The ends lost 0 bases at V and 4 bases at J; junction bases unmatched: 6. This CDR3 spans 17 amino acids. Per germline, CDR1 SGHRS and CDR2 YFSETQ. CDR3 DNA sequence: TGCGCCAGCAGCTTGGCCCTCCTAGCGGGGGGATACAATGAGCAGTTCTTC. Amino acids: CASSLALLAGGYNEQFF.

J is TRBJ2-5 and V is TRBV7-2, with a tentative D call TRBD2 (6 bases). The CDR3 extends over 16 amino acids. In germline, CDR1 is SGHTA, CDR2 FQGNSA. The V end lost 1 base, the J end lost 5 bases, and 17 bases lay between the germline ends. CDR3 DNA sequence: TGTGCCAGCAGCTTAGTCGGTAGACGGGAGTGGGAGACCCAGTACTTC. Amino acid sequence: CASSLVGRREWETQYF.

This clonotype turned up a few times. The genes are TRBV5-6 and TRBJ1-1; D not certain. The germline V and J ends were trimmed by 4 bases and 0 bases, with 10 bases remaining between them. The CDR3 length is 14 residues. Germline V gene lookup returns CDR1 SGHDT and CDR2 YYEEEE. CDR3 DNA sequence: TGTGCCAGCAGCCTTGAAATGGTGAACACTGAAGCTTTCTTT. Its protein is CASSLEMVNTEAFF.